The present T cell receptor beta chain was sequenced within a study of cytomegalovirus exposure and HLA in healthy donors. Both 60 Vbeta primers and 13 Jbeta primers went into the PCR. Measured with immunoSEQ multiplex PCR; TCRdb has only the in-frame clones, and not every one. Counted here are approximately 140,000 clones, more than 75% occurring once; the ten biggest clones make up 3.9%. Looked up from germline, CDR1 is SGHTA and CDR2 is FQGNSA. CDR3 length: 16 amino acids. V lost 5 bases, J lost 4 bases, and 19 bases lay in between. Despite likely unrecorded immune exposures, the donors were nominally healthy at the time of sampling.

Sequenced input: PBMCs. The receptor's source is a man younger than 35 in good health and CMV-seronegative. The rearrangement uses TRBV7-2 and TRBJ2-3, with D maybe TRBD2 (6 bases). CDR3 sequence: CASSLAPGVGADTQYF. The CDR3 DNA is TGTGCCAGCAGCCTGGCCCCGGGGGTCGGTGCAGATACGCAGTATTTT.